This is a list of T cell receptor beta chains from one sample in a study of shared clonotypes between healthy human individuals. Generated by immunoSEQ multiplex PCR, the TCRdb table keeps only in-frame clones and is missing some. The data show over a million clones, with 95% to 99% seen just once and approximately 0.44% held by the top ten. The sequenced material came from naive CD4+ T cells sorted from blood. These receptor sequences come from a man aged 30-40 years in good health. Both conserved end residues are part of each CDR3. The D gene is left open where the match is weak. Clone size is shown for a subset of rows, as once, few, many or a class of expanded clone.

D gene: NA
clone size: NA
J gene: TRBJ1-4
V gene: TRBV5-5
CDR3 length: 16
CDR3 protein: CASSFPGDLTNEKLFF
CDR3 DNA: TGTGCCAGCAGCTTCCCAGGGGACCTCACTAATGAAAAACTGTTTTTT

D gene: NA
clone size: NA
J gene: TRBJ2-1
V gene: TRBV7-8
CDR3 length: 13
CDR3 protein: CASSDGEEGHQFF
CDR3 DNA: TGTGCCAGCAGCGACGGCGAAGAAGGCCACCAGTTCTTC

D gene: NA
clone size: once
J gene: TRBJ2-1
V gene: TRBV29-1
CDR3 length: 10
CDR3 protein: CSVTYNEQFF
CDR3 DNA: TGCAGCGTTACCTACAATGAGCAGTTCTTC

D gene: NA
clone size: once
J gene: TRBJ2-7
V gene: TRBV28
CDR3 length: 14
CDR3 protein: CASSLNPNLYEQYF
CDR3 DNA: TGTGCCAGCAGTTTAAATCCTAACCTCTACGAGCAGTACTTC

D gene: NA
clone size: NA
J gene: TRBJ1-2
V gene: TRBV9
CDR3 length: 13
CDR3 protein: CASSVFRDYGYTF
CDR3 DNA: TGTGCCAGCAGCGTGTTCCGGGACTATGGCTACACCTTC

D gene: NA
clone size: NA
J gene: TRBJ2-7
V gene: TRBV15
CDR3 length: 15
CDR3 protein: CATSRTWGLEYEQYF
CDR3 DNA: TGTGCCACCAGCAGAACTTGGGGACTGGAGTACGAGCAGTACTTC

D gene: NA
clone size: NA
J gene: TRBJ2-1
V gene: TRBV20-1
CDR3 length: 11
CDR3 protein: CSAIHPREQFF
CDR3 DNA: TGCAGTGCCATCCACCCCAGGGAGCAGTTCTTC

D gene: NA
clone size: NA
J gene: TRBJ2-7
V gene: TRBV6-1
CDR3 length: 20
CDR3 protein: CASSDLFGTSSNGSSYEQYF
CDR3 DNA: TGTGCCAGCAGTGACCTCTTCGGGACATCCTCTAACGGCAGCTCCTACGAGCAGTACTTC

D gene: NA
clone size: NA
J gene: TRBJ2-5
V gene: TRBV19
CDR3 length: 13
CDR3 protein: CASSISGEETQYF
CDR3 DNA: TGTGCCAGTAGTATTAGCGGAGAAGAGACCCAGTACTTC

D gene: NA
clone size: NA
J gene: TRBJ2-7
V gene: TRBV11-2
CDR3 length: 10
CDR3 protein: CASSVGPQYF
CDR3 DNA: TGTGCCAGCAGCGTAGGGCCTCAGTACTTC

D gene: NA
clone size: NA
J gene: TRBJ2-3
V gene: TRBV10-1
CDR3 length: 11
CDR3 protein: CASSLADTQYF
CDR3 DNA: TGCGCCAGCAGTCTGGCAGATACGCAGTATTTT

D gene: TRBD2
clone size: NA
J gene: TRBJ2-5
V gene: TRBV10-3
CDR3 length: 16
CDR3 protein: CATSDQSGRASETQYF
CDR3 DNA: TGTGCCACCTCCGACCAAAGCGGGAGGGCCAGTGAGACCCAGTACTTC

D gene: TRBD2
clone size: NA
J gene: TRBJ2-7
V gene: TRBV2
CDR3 length: 15
CDR3 protein: CASSERASGTYEQYF
CDR3 DNA: TGTGCCAGCAGTGAGAGGGCTAGCGGGACCTACGAGCAGTACTTC

D gene: NA
clone size: NA
J gene: TRBJ2-7
V gene: TRBV27
CDR3 length: 12
CDR3 protein: CASSSQGYEQYF
CDR3 DNA: TGTGCCAGCAGTTCCCAGGGCTACGAGCAGTACTTC

D gene: NA
clone size: NA
J gene: TRBJ2-1
V gene: TRBV5-4
CDR3 length: 11
CDR3 protein: CASSLDYEQFF
CDR3 DNA: TGTGCCAGCAGCTTGGACTACGAGCAGTTCTTC

D gene: NA
clone size: NA
J gene: TRBJ1-4
V gene: TRBV5-4
CDR3 length: 15
CDR3 protein: CASSPRRGVNEKLFF
CDR3 DNA: TGTGCCAGCAGCCCCCGCCGCGGGGTGAATGAAAAACTGTTTTTT

D gene: NA
clone size: NA
J gene: TRBJ2-3
V gene: TRBV18
CDR3 length: 17
CDR3 protein: CASSPGREGGNTDTQYF
CDR3 DNA: TGTGCCAGCTCACCAGGCCGGGAAGGGGGAAACACAGATACGCAGTATTTT

D gene: NA
clone size: NA
J gene: TRBJ2-1
V gene: TRBV28
CDR3 length: 12
CDR3 protein: CASSLSYNEQFF
CDR3 DNA: TGTGCCAGCAGTTTATCATACAATGAGCAGTTCTTC

D gene: NA
clone size: NA
J gene: TRBJ1-1
V gene: TRBV5-6
CDR3 length: 14
CDR3 protein: CASSLRGLGTEAFF
CDR3 DNA: TGTGCCAGCAGCTTGCGAGGGCTGGGCACTGAAGCTTTCTTT

D gene: NA
clone size: NA
J gene: TRBJ2-3
V gene: TRBV29-1
CDR3 length: 15
CDR3 protein: CSVERVGLNTDTQYF
CDR3 DNA: TGCAGCGTTGAACGAGTGGGATTAAACACAGATACGCAGTATTTT